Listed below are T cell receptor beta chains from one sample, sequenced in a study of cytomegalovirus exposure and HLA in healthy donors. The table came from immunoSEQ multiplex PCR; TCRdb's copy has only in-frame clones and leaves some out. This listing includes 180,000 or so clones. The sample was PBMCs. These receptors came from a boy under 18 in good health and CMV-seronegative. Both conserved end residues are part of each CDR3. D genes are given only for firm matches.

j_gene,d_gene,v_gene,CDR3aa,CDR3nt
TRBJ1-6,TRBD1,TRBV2,CASYGTVNSPLHF,TGTGCCAGCTATGGGACAGTAAATTCACCCCTCCACTTT
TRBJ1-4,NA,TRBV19,CASSIRVPNEKLFF,TGTGCCAGTAGTATAAGAGTACCTAATGAAAAACTGTTTTTT
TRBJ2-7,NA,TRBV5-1,CASSLGQRNYEQYF,TGCGCCAGCAGCTTGGGACAGAGAAACTACGAGCAGTACTTC
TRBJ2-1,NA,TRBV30,CAWSHGNEQFF,TGTGCCTGGAGTCACGGCAATGAGCAGTTCTTC
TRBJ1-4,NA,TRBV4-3,CASSQTRGSNEKLFF,TGCGCCAGCAGCCAAACTAGGGGGTCTAATGAAAAACTGTTTTTT
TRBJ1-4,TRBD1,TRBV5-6,CASTLGQGANEKLFF,TGTGCCAGCACCTTGGGACAGGGGGCTAATGAAAAACTGTTTTTT
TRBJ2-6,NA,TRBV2,CASLGANVLTF,TGTGCCAGCCTGGGGGCCAACGTCCTGACTTTC
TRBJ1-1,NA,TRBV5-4,CASSPRAGDPEAFF,TGTGCCAGCAGCCCGCGGGCAGGGGACCCTGAAGCTTTCTTT
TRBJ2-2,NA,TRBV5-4,CASSSSARRGTGELFF,TGTGCCAGCAGCTCCTCGGCCAGGCGGGGCACCGGGGAGCTGTTTTTT
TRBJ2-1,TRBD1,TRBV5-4,CASTLGLWGQGVNEQFF,TGTGCCAGCACCCTCGGGTTATGGGGACAGGGGGTCAATGAGCAGTTCTTC
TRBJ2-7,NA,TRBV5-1,CASSEQGDFYEQYF,TGCGCCAGCTCTGAGCAGGGGGACTTCTACGAGCAGTACTTC
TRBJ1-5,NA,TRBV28,CASRKGFISNQPQHF,TGTGCCAGCAGAAAGGGGTTTATTAGCAATCAGCCCCAGCATTTT
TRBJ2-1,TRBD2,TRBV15,CATSPRRGGSYNEQFF,TGTGCCACCAGCCCGCGGCGGGGGGGCTCCTACAATGAGCAGTTCTTC
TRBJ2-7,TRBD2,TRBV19,CASSIGQRGPYEQYF,TGTGCCAGTAGTATCGGCCAGCGGGGTCCCTACGAGCAGTACTTC
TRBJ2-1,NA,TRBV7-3,CASSLRVQPLEQFF,TGTGCCAGCAGCTTAAGAGTACAGCCCCTCGAGCAGTTCTTC
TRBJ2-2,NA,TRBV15,CATSWGTGRNTGELFF,TGTGCCACCAGCTGGGGAACAGGGAGGAACACCGGGGAGCTGTTTTTT
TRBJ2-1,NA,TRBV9,CASSVADYNEQFF,TGTGCCAGCAGCGTGGCGGATTACAATGAGCAGTTCTTC
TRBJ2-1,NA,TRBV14,CASSQVAGKNNEQFF,TGTGCCAGCAGCCAAGTTGCGGGGAAGAACAATGAGCAGTTCTTC
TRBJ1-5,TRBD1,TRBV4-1,CASSQSPTGMMRNQPQHF,TGCGCCAGCAGCCAGAGCCCGACAGGGATGATGAGGAATCAGCCCCAGCATTTT
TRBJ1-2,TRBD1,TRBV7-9,CASSLTGSHGYTF,TGTGCCAGCAGCTTGACAGGGTCCCATGGCTACACCTTC
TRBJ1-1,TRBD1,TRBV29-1,CSVGRGQRNTEAFF,TGCAGCGTTGGTCGGGGACAGAGGAACACTGAAGCTTTCTTT
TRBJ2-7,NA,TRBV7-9,CASSPGTTEYF,TGTGCCAGCAGCCCCGGGACAACTGAGTACTTC
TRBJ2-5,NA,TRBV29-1,CSVDRKSRPETQYF,TGCAGCGTCGACAGGAAATCAAGGCCAGAGACCCAGTACTTC
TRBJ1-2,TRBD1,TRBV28,CASSPNHGTGNGYTF,TGTGCCAGCAGCCCAAACCACGGGACAGGGAACGGCTACACCTTC
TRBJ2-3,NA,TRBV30,CAWSPGLVPSTDTQYF,TGTGCCTGGAGCCCCGGACTGGTTCCTAGCACAGATACGCAGTATTTT
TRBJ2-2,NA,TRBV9,CASSAPGLAAGELFF,TGTGCCAGCAGCGCCCCAGGGTTGGCCGCCGGGGAGCTGTTTTTT
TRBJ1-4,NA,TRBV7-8,CASRLGGGEKLFF,TGTGCCAGCAGACTAGGGGGGGGTGAAAAACTGTTTTTT
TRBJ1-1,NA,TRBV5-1,CASSPGENTEAFF,TGCGCCAGCAGCCCCGGTGAGAACACTGAAGCTTTCTTT
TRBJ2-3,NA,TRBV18,CASSPRARGPDTQYF,TGTGCCAGCTCACCGCGCGCAAGGGGCCCAGATACGCAGTATTTT
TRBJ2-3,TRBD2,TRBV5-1,CASRGTSGGDTQYF,TGCGCCAGCAGAGGGACTAGCGGGGGAGATACGCAGTATTTT
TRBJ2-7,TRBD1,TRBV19,CASSFTGGGNPYEQYF,TGTGCCAGTAGTTTCACAGGGGGCGGAAATCCCTACGAGCAGTACTTC
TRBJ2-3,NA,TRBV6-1,CASSRDKLGDTQYF,TGTGCCAGCAGCCGGGATAAATTGGGAGATACGCAGTATTTT
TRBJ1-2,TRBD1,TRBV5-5,CASSLDRVGGYTF,TGTGCCAGCAGCCTCGACAGGGTGGGTGGCTACACCTTC
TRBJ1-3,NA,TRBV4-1,CASSQVVKGNTIYF,TGCGCCAGCAGCCAAGTAGTTAAGGGAAACACCATATATTTT
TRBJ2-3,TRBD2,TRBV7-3,CASSISGGRVGTDTQYF,TGTGCCAGCAGCATTAGCGGGGGGCGGGTCGGCACAGATACGCAGTATTTT
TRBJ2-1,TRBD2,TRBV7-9,CAGNGRGLAEEEQFF,TGTGCCGGTAATGGGAGGGGACTAGCTGAAGAGGAGCAGTTCTTC
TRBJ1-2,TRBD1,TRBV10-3,CAISGRTGGFGYTF,TGTGCCATCAGTGGGCGGACAGGGGGCTTTGGCTACACCTTC
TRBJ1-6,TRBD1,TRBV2,CASSRTGSYNSPLHF,TGTGCCAGCAGCAGGACAGGATCCTATAATTCACCCCTCCACTTT
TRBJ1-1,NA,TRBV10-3,CAIKTALAAEAFF,TGTGCCATCAAGACAGCCCTGGCAGCTGAAGCTTTCTTT
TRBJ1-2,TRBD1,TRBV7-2,CASRSTGGAHGYTF,TGTGCCAGCAGATCAACAGGGGGCGCCCATGGCTACACCTTC
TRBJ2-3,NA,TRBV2,CASGGTENTQYF,TGTGCCAGCGGGGGGACCGAAAATACGCAGTATTTT
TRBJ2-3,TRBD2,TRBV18,CASSPPGLAGKSDTQYF,TGTGCCAGCTCACCACCGGGACTAGCGGGGAAGTCAGATACGCAGTATTTT
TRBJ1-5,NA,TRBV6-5,CASSYSNQGNQPQHF,TGTGCCAGCAGTTACTCGAACCAGGGCAATCAGCCCCAGCATTTT
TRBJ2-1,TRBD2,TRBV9,CASSKSGTSYEQFF,TGTGCCAGCAGCAAATCCGGGACTAGCTATGAGCAGTTCTTC
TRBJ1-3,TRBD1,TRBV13,CASSHPTGAGNTIYF,TGTGCCAGCAGCCACCCGACAGGGGCTGGAAACACCATATATTTT
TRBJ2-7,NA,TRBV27,CASSAGGPHYEQYF,TGTGCCAGCAGTGCAGGGGGGCCTCACTACGAGCAGTACTTC
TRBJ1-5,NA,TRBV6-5,CASSYSYSNQPQHF,TGTGCCAGCAGTTACAGCTATAGCAATCAGCCCCAGCATTTT
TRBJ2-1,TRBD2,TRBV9,CASSPSGLAAYNEQFF,TGTGCCAGCAGCCCATCGGGACTAGCGGCCTACAATGAGCAGTTCTTC
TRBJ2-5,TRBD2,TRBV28,CASSFGGGQETQYF,TGTGCCAGCAGTTTTGGGGGGGGCCAAGAGACCCAGTACTTC
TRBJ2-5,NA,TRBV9,CASSVDSGLGETQYF,TGTGCCAGCAGCGTGGATAGCGGCCTCGGAGAGACCCAGTACTTC
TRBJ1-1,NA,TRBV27,CASSFTRTGNTEAFF,TGTGCCAGCAGTTTTACCCGAACAGGGAACACTGAAGCTTTCTTT